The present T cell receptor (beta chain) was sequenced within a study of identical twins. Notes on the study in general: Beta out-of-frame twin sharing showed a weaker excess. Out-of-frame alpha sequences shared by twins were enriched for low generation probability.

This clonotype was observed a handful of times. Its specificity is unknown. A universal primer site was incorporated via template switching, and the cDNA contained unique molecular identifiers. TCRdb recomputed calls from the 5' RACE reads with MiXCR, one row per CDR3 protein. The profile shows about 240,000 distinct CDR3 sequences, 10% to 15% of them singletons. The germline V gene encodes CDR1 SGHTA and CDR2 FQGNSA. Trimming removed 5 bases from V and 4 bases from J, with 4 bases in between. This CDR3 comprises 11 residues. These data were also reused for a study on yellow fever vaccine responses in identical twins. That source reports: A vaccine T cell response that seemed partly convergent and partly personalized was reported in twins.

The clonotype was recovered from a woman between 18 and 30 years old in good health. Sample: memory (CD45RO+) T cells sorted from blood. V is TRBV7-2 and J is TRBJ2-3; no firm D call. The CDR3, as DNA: TGTGCCAGCAGCCGGGCAGATACGCAGTATTTT. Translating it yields CASSRADTQYF.